Given below is one TCR beta chain in context. V lost 3 bases and J lost 2, with 11 bases in between. The CDR3 consists of 15 residues. Germline values: CDR1 LNHNV, CDR2 YYDKDF (reference sequence). The data were taken from a study of blood T cell repertoires in COVID-19. On the study more broadly: Researchers got acute and convalescent COVID-19 samples from the United States, Italy and Spain. The analysed material was cDNA or gDNA that came from T cells, B-cell-depleted T cells, or PBMCs.

Per the original data handling: Amplification of reference gene primers was used by the study to estimate nucleated cell counts. Only in-frame clones appear in the TCRdb table, and some are missing; sequencing was by immunoSEQ multiplex PCR. The DNA gave D and trimming, while V, J and clone size come from that table. The table lists more than 200,000 clones, over 65% of them singletons, with 2% to 3% in the top ten. Material: peripheral blood. This sequence originates from a woman in her 70s with active or convalescent COVID-19. The chain employs TRBV15 and TRBJ2-1, with a tentative D call TRBD1 (6 bases). CDR3 protein: CATSRGKGAYNEQFF. The CDR3, as DNA: TGTGCCACCAGCAGGGGCAAGGGGGCCTACAATGAGCAGTTCTTC. The full variable domain, in which reference TRBV15 and TRBJ2-1 provide the parts outside the CDR3, is DAMVIQNPRYQVTQFGKPVTLSCSQTLNHNVMYWYQQKSSQAPKLLFHYYDKDFNNEADTPDNFQSRRPNTSFCFLDIRSPGLGDTAMYLCATSRGKGAYNEQFFGPGTRLTVL.